This TCR beta chain was sequenced for a study of glioma-infiltrating T cells. Study-level results: Only very few CDR3 sequences appeared in both tissue and blood. Tissue-blood divergence was below expectation in non-neoplastic patients, above in gliomas.

Trimming removed 5 bases from V and 0 bases from J; junction bases left unmatched: 21. The CDR3 has 21 residues. Germline V gene sequence: CDR1 SEHNR, CDR2 FQNEAQ (reference sequence). Using RNA template, CDR3s of TCR alpha and beta were amplified with iRepertoire arm-PCR. For one-step reverse transcription and amplification, roughly 95-450 ng of tissue mRNA or PBMC total RNA was used. TCRdb re-called the multiplex PCR reads through MiXCR, storing one row per CDR3 protein. The sample records more than 95,000 distinct CDR3 sequences, about 30% being singletons. There are a few counts of this clonotype. Its target is not known.

V gene TRBV7-9 combines with J gene TRBJ2-2; 7 bases fit TRBD1. The clonotype comes from a human donor with low-grade glioma or glioblastoma, undergoing nonglioma brain surgery, or in good health (not recorded which). The sequencing sample was made of glioma tissue, nonneoplastic brain tissue, or PBMCs (not recorded which). The CDR3 is CASSPSRGFSLSLTNTGELFF. Written as DNA, the CDR3 is TGTGCCAGCAGCCCCAGCAGGGGGTTTTCCTTAAGCCTTACGAACACCGGGGAGCTGTTTTTT.